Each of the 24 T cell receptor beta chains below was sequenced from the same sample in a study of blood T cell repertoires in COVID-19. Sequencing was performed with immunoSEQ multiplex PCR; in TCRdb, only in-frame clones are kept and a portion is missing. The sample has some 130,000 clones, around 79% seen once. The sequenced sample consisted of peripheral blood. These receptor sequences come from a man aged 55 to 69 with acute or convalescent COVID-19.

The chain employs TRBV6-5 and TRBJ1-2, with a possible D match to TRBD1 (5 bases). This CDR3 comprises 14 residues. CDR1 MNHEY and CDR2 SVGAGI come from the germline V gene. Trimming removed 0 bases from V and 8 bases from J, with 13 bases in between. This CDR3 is CASSYSRGFKGYTF. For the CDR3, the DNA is TGTGCCAGCAGTTACTCTAGGGGTTTTAAAGGCTACACCTTC.

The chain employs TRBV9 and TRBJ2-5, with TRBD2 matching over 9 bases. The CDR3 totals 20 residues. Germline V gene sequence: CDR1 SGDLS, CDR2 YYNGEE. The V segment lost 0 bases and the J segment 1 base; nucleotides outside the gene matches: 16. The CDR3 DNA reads TGTGCCAGCAGCGTAGATGGCGGGAGGGTTCTTCGAGGGCCCCAAGAGACCCAGTACTTC. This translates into CASSVDGGRVLRGPQETQYF. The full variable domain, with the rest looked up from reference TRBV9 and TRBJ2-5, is DSGVTQTPKHLITATGQRVTLRCSPRSGDLSVYWYQQSLDQGLQFLIQYYNGEERAKGNILERFSAQQFPDLHSELNLSSLELGDSALYFCASSVDGGRVLRGPQETQYFGPGTRLLVL.

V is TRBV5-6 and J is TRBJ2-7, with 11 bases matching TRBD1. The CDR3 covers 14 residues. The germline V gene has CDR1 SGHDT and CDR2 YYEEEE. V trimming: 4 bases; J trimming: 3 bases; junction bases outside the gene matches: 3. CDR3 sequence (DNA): TGTGCCAGCAGCGGGGGACAGGGGGACTACGAGCAGTACTTC. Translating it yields CASSGGQGDYEQYF. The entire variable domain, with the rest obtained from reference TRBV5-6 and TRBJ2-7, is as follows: DAGVTQSPTHLIKTRGQQVTLRCSPKSGHDTVSWYQQALGQGPQFIFQYYEEEERQRGNFPDRFSGHQFPNYSSELNVNALLLGDSALYLCASSGGQGDYEQYFGPGTRLTVT.

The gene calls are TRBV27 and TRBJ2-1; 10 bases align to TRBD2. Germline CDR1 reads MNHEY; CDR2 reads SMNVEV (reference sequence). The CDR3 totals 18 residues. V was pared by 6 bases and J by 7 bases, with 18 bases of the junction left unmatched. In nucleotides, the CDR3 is TGTGCCAGCAGCCACCACCCCGAGCGGGAGGGCCAGGGGAATGAGCAGTTCTTC. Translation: CASSHHPEREGQGNEQFF.

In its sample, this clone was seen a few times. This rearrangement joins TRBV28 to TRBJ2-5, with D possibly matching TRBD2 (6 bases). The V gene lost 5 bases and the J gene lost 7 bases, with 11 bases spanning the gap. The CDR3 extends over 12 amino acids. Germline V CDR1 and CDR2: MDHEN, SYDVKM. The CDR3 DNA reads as TGTGCCAGCAGTCCCCCGCGGGGGACCCAGTACTTC. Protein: CASSPPRGTQYF.

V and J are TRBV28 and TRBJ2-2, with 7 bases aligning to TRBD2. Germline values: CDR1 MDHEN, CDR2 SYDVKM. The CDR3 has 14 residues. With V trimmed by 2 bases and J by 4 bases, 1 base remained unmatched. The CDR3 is CASSLGGGTGELFF. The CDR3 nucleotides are TGTGCCAGCAGTTTAGGCGGGGGCACCGGGGAGCTGTTTTTT.

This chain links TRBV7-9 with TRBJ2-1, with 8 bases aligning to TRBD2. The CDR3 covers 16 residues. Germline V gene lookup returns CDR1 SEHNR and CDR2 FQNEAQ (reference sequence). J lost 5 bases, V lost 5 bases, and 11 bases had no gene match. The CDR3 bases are TGTGCCAGCAGCCGAGCAGTACCCGGGAGGGACAATGAGCAGTTCTTC. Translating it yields CASSRAVPGRDNEQFF. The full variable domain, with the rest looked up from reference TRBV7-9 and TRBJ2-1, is DTGVSQNPRHKITKRGQNVTFRCDPISEHNRLYWYRQTLGQGPEFLTYFQNEAQLEKSRLLSDRFSAERPKGSFSTLEIQRTEQGDSAMYLCASSRAVPGRDNEQFFGPGTRLTVL.

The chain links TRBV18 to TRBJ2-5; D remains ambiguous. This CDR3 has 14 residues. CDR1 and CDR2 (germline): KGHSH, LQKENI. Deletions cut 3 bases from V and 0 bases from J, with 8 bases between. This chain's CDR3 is CASSPNQNQETQYF. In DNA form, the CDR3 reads TGTGCCAGCTCACCGAACCAGAACCAAGAGACCCAGTACTTC.

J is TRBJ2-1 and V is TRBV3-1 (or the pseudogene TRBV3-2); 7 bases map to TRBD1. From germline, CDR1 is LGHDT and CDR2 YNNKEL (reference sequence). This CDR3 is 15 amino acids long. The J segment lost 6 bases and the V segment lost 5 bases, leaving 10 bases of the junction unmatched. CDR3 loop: CASSINRGLLNEQFF. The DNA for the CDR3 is TGTGCCAGCAGCATTAACAGGGGATTACTCAATGAGCAGTTCTTC.

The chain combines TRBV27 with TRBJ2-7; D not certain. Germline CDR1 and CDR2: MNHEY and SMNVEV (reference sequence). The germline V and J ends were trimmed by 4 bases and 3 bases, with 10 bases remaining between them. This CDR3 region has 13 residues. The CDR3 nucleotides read TGTGCCAGCAGTTATGACTTTAACTACGAGCAGTACTTC. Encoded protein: CASSYDFNYEQYF.

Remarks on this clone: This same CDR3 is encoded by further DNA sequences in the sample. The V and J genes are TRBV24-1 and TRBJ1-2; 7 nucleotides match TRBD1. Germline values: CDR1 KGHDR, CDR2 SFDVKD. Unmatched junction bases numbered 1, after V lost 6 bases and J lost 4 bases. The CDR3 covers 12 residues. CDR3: CATSPGGYGYTF. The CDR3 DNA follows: TGTGCCACCAGTCCAGGGGGCTATGGCTACACCTTC.

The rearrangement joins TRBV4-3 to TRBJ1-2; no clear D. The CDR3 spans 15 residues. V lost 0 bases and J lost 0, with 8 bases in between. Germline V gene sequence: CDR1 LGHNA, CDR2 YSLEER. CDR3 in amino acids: CASSQEMGANYGYTF. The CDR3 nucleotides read TGCGCCAGCAGCCAAGAGATGGGAGCTAACTATGGCTACACCTTC.

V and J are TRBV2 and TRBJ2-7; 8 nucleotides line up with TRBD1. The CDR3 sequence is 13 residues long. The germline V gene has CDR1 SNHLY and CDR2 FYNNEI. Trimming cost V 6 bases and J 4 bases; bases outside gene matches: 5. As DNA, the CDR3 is TGTGCCAGCAGCCTGGACAGGGATTACGAGCAGTACTTC. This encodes CASSLDRDYEQYF.

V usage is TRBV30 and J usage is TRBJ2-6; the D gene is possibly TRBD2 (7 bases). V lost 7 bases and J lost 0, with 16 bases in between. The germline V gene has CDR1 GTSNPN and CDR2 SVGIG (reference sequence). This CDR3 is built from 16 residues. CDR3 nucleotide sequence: TGTGCCTACCGCGGGGGCAGCCTCTCTGGGGCCAACGTCCTGACTTTC. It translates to CAYRGGSLSGANVLTF. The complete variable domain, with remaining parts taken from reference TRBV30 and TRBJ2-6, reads SQTIHQWPATLVQPVGSPLSLECTVEGTSNPNLYWYRQAAGRGLQLLFYSVGIGQISSEVPQNLSASRPQDRQFILSSKKLLLSDSGFYLCAYRGGSLSGANVLTFGAGSRLTVL.

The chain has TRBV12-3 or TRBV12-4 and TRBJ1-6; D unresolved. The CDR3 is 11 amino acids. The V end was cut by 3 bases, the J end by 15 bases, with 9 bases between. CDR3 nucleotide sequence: TGTGCCAGCAGTTTCGGTCTAGACCTCCACTTT. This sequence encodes CASSFGLDLHF.

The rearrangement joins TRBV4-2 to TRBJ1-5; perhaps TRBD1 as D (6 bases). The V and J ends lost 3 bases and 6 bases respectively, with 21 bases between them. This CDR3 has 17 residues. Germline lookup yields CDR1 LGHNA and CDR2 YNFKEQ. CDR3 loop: CASSQAGSGEVSQPQHF. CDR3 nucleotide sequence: TGTGCCAGCAGCCAGGCAGGGTCAGGGGAAGTGAGTCAGCCCCAGCATTTT.

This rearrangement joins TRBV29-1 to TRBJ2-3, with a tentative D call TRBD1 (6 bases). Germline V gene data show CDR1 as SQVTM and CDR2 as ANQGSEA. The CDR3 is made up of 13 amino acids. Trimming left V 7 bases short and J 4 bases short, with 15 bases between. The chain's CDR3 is CSAQGQVPDTQYF. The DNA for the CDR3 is TGCAGCGCCCAGGGGCAGGTCCCAGATACGCAGTATTTT.

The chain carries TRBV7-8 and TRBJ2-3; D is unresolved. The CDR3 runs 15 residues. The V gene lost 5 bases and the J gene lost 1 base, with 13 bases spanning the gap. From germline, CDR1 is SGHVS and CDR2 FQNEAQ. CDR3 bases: TGTGCCAGCAGCCCAAAGCTTGGTGGCACAGATACGCAGTATTTT. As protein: CASSPKLGGTDTQYF.

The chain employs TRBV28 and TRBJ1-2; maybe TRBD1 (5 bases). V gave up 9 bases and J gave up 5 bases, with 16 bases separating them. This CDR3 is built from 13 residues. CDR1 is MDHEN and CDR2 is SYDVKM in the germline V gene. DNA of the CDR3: TGTGCCAGTCATTCGGGGGGGAGGTATGGCTACACCTTC. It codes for CASHSGGRYGYTF.

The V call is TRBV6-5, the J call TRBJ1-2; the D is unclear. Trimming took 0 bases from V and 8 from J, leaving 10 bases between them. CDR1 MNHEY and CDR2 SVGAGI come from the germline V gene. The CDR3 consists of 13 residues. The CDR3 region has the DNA TGTGCCAGCAGTTACTCGAACTTGAACGGCTACACCTTC. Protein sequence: CASSYSNLNGYTF.

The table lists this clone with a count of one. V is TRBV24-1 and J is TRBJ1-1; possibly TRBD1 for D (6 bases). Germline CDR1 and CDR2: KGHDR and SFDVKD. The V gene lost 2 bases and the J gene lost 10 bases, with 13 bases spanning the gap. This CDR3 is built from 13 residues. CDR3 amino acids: CATSDSQGLRAFF. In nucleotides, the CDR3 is TGTGCCACCAGTGATTCCCAGGGGCTACGAGCTTTCTTT.

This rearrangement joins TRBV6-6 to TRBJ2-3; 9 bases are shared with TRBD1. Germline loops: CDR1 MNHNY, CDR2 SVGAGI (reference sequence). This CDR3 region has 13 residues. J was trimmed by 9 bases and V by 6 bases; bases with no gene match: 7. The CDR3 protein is CASSDRGARTQYF. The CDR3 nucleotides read TGTGCCAGCAGCGACAGGGGGGCGAGGACGCAGTATTTT.

In DNA, the CDR3 is TGTGCCAGCAGTTTGTCGGCTAGCGGGAGGGCTCCAGATACGCAGTATTTT. Translated, it gives CASSLSASGRAPDTQYF. The chain employs TRBV28 and TRBJ2-3; TRBD2 matches at 12 bases. This CDR3 has 17 residues. The V gene end was trimmed by 3 bases and the J gene end by 4 bases; junction bases not matched to a gene: 8. Per the germline V gene, CDR1 is MDHEN and CDR2 is SYDVKM.

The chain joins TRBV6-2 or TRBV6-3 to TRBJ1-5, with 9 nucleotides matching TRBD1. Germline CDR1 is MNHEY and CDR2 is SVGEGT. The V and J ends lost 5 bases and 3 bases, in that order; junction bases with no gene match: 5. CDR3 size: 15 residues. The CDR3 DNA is TGTGCCAGCAGTCTAACAGGGGGCTACAATCAGCCCCAGCATTTT. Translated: CASSLTGGYNQPQHF.